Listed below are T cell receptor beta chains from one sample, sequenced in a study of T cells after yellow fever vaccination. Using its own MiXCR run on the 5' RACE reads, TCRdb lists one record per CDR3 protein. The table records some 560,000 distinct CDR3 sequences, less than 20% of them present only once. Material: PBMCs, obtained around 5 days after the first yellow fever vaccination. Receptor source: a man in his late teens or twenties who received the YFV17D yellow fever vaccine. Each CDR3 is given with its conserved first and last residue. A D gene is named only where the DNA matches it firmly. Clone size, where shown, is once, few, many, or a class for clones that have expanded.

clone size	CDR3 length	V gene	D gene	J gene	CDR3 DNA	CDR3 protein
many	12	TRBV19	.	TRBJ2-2	TGTGCCAGCAGCCCGGGGACCGGGGAGCTGTTTTTT	CASSPGTGELFF
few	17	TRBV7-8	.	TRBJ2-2	TGTGCCAGCAGCCCGTCCACCGGGACGGATATTTTTGGGGAGCTGTTTTTT	CASSPSTGTDIFGELFF
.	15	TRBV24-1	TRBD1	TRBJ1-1	TGTGCCACCAGTGATTCCGGACAGGGTACCACTGAAGCTTTCTTT	CATSDSGQGTTEAFF
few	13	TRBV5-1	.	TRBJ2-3	TGCGCCAGCAGCAATGAAGTTTTGTACCCGCAGTATTTT	CASSNEVLYPQYF
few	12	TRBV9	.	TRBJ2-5	TGTGCCAGTAACAGGGACGAGGAGACCCAGTACTTC	CASNRDEETQYF
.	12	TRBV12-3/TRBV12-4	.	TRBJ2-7	TGTGCCAGCAGTTTCTCGGCGGTCGAGCAGTACTTC	CASSFSAVEQYF
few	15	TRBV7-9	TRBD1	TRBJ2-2	TGTGCCAGCAGCCTCCGAGACAGGGATCCCGGGGAGCTGTTTTTT	CASSLRDRDPGELFF
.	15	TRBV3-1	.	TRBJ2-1	TGTGCCAGCAGCCAAGATGGAGCCCCAGGGAATGAGCAGTTCTTC	CASSQDGAPGNEQFF
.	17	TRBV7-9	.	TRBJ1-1	TGTGCCAGCTTCGGTGTCACAGGACGGAACATGAACACTGAAGCTTTCTTT	CASFGVTGRNMNTEAFF
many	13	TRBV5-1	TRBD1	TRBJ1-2	TGCGCCAGCAGCTTGGGACAGGGAAATGGCTACACCTTC	CASSLGQGNGYTF
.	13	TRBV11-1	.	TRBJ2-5	TGTGCCAGCAGCTCCTCTTGGCAAGAGACCCAGTACTTC	CASSSSWQETQYF
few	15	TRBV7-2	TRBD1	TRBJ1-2	TGTGCCAGCAGCTCCTACCTACAGGGGTCTGCCGGCTACACCTTC	CASSSYLQGSAGYTF
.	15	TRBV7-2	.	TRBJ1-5	TGTGCCAGCAGCTTCCAGACTTCAATCAATCAGCCCCAGCATTTT	CASSFQTSINQPQHF
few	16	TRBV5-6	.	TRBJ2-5	TGTGCCAGCAGCTTAGATAGCGCAGGCGGGGCGGAGACCCAGTACTTC	CASSLDSAGGAETQYF
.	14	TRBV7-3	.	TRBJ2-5	TGTGCCAGCAGCATCGGGGAGCACAGTGAGACCCAGTACTTC	CASSIGEHSETQYF
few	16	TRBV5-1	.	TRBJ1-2	TGCGCCAGCAGCTTGGCCATCGGGGGTGCTGGCTATGGCTACACCTTC	CASSLAIGGAGYGYTF
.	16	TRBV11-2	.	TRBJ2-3	TGTGCCAGCAGCTTAGGGGCTAGGGGGGTTTCAGATACGCAGTATTTT	CASSLGARGVSDTQYF
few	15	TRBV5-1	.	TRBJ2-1	TGCGCCAGCAGCTCGGGACTTAGCGGTTTCAATGAGCAGTTCTTC	CASSSGLSGFNEQFF
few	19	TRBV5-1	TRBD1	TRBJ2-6	TGCGCCAGCAGCTCTTTTCCCGGGACAGGCATCTCTGGGGCCAACGTCCTGACTTTC	CASSSFPGTGISGANVLTF
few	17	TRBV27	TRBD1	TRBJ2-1	TGTGCCAGCAGACCCGTTCTAGAGACAGGGTTGGGGAATGAGCAGTTCTTC	CASRPVLETGLGNEQFF
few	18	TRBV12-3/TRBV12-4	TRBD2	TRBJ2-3	TGTGCCAGCAGTTGGACTAGCGGGGGGGCGGGGGTCACAGATACGCAGTATTTT	CASSWTSGGAGVTDTQYF
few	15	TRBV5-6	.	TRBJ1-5	TGTGCCAGCAGCTTGGCCGACGGGAGGTATCAGCCCCAGCATTTT	CASSLADGRYQPQHF
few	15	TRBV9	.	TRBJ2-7	TGTGCCAGCAGCCCCTCGGGGGGCCTCTCCTACGAGCAGTACTTC	CASSPSGGLSYEQYF
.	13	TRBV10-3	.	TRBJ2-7	TGTGCCGTCCAGGAGCTCTCTACCGGAGAGCAGTACTTC	CAVQELSTGEQYF
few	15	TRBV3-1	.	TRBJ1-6	TGTGCCAGCAGCCATAGACAGGATTATAATTCACCCCTCCACTTT	CASSHRQDYNSPLHF
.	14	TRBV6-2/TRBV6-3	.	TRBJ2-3	TGTGCCAGCAGCCCTGACAGGCGTATTGATACGCAGTATTTT	CASSPDRRIDTQYF
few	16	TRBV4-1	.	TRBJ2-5	TGCGCCAGCAGCCAAGACGTGTATGGGGGGCAAGAGACCCAGTACTTC	CASSQDVYGGQETQYF
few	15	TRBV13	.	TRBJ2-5	TGTGCCAGCAGCTTTCGACAGGATCTAACCGAGACCCAGTACTTC	CASSFRQDLTETQYF
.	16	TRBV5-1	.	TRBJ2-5	TGCGCCAGCAGCTGGACCGGACAAGGGGCCCCAGAGACCCAGTACTTC	CASSWTGQGAPETQYF
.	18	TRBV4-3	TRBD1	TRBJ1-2	TGCGCCAGCAGCCAAGAAGGGTCCGGGACAGCGACTAACTATGGCTACACCTTC	CASSQEGSGTATNYGYTF
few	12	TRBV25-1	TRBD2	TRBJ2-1	TGTGCCAGCGGGATAGCGGGGGTTGAGCAGTTCTTC	CASGIAGVEQFF
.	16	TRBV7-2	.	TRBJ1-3	TGTGCCAGCAGCTTTGCGGCCGACTACTCTGGAAACACCATATATTTT	CASSFAADYSGNTIYF
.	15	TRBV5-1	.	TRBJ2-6	TGCGCCAGCAGTTTTACAGGTACCAAGCCCAACGTCCTGACTTTC	CASSFTGTKPNVLTF
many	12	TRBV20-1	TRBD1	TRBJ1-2	TGCAGTGCCACGGACAGGGGCTATGGCTACACCTTC	CSATDRGYGYTF
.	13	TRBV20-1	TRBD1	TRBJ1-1	TGCAGTGCTAGAGAGACAGGGGACACTGAAGCTTTCTTT	CSARETGDTEAFF
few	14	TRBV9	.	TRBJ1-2	TGTGCCAGCAGCGTTGACGGGGGCCCCTTAGGCTACACCTTC	CASSVDGGPLGYTF
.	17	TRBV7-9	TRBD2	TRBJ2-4	TGTGCCAGCAGCCTCGGGACTAGCGGGATAGCCAAAAACATTCAGTACTTC	CASSLGTSGIAKNIQYF
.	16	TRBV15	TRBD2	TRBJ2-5	TGTGCCACCAGCAGAGACGCTAGCGGGGAGCAAGAGACCCAGTACTTC	CATSRDASGEQETQYF
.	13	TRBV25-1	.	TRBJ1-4	TGTGCCAGCCGGGAGGGAACTAATGAAAAACTGTTTTTT	CASREGTNEKLFF
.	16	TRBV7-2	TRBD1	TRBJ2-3	TGTGCCAGCAGCTTTCGCGGGACAGGGAACACAGATACGCAGTATTTT	CASSFRGTGNTDTQYF
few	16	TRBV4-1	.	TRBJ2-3	TGCGCCAGCAGCCAAGCGGGGCGCGGGGGCCTAGATACGCAGTATTTT	CASSQAGRGGLDTQYF
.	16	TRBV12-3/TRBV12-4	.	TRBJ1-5	TGTGCCAGCAGTTTAGCCATCTCCTATGGGAATCAGCCCCAGCATTTT	CASSLAISYGNQPQHF
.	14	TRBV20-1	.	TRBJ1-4	TGCAGTGCTGACCACCGGGACTGGAGGGAAAAACTGTTTTTT	CSADHRDWREKLFF
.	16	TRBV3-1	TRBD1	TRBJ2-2	TGTGCCAGCAGCCAAACTCACAGGGGGCTCACCGGGGAGCTGTTTTTT	CASSQTHRGLTGELFF
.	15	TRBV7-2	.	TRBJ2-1	TGTGCCAGCAGCCCGTCTGGGGACTCCTACAATGAGCAGTTCTTC	CASSPSGDSYNEQFF
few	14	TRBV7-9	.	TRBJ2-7	TGTGCCAGCAGCTTACCCAGGGACACCTACGAGCAGTACTTC	CASSLPRDTYEQYF
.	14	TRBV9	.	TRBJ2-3	TGTGCCAGCACTCCGACGGCCAGCACAGATACGCAGTATTTT	CASTPTASTDTQYF
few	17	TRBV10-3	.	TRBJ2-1	TGTGCCATCAGTGAGTCCCAAGTCGTAAGCTCCTACAATGAGCAGTTCTTC	CAISESQVVSSYNEQFF
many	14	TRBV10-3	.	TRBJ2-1	TGTGCCATCAGTGAGGGGCAGGGTATGGATGAGCAGTTCTTC	CAISEGQGMDEQFF
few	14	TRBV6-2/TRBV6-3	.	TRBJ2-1	TGTGCCAGCACCTTATCCGGGACCTACAATGAGCAGTTCTTC	CASTLSGTYNEQFF
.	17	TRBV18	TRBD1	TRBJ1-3	TGTGCCAGCTCACCTTTAAACGGACAGGGCACTGGAAACACCATATATTTT	CASSPLNGQGTGNTIYF
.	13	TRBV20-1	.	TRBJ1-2	TGCAGTGCCTACCCGCAGGGAGACTATGGCTACACCTTC	CSAYPQGDYGYTF
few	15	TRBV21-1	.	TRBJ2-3	TGTGCCAGCAGCAAATGGGCGAGGAGCACAGATACGCAGTATTTT	CASSKWARSTDTQYF
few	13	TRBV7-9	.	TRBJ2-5	TGTGCCAGCAGCTTACGTCCTTGGGAGACCCAGTACTTC	CASSLRPWETQYF
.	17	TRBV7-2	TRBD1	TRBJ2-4	TGTGCCAGCAGTCTTCCTCGGACAGGGACCACCAAAAACATTCAGTACTTC	CASSLPRTGTTKNIQYF
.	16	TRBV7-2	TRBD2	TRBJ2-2	TGTGCCAGCAGCCCGGTCCATCCGGGGGGGACCGGGGAGCTGTTTTTT	CASSPVHPGGTGELFF
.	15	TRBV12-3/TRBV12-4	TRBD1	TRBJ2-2	TGTGCCAGCAGCTCCGGGACAGGGGAACCCGGGGAGCTGTTTTTT	CASSSGTGEPGELFF